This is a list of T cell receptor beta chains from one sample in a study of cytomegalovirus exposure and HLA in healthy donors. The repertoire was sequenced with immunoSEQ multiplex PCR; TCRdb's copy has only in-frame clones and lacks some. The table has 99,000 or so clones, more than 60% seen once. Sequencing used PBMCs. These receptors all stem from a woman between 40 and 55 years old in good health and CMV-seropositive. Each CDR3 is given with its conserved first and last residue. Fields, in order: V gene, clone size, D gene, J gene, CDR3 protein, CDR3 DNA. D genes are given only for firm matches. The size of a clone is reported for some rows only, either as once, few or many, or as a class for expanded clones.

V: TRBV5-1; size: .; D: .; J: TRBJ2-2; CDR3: CASSPEGADTGELFF; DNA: TGCGCCAGCAGCCCGGAGGGGGCGGACACCGGGGAGCTGTTTTTT
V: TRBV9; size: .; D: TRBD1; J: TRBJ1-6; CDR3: CASSPRTGVRNSPLHF; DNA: TGTGCCAGCAGCCCCCGGACAGGGGTAAGGAATTCACCCCTCCACTTT
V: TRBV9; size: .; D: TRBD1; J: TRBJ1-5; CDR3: CASSGTGNQPQHF; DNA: TGTGCCAGCAGCGGGACAGGGAATCAGCCCCAGCATTTT
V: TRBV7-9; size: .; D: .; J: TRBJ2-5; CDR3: CASSDSRETQYF; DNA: TGTGCCAGCAGCGACAGTAGGGAGACCCAGTACTTC
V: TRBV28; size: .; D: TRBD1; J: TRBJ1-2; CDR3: CASSGQGLTRPFYGYTF; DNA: TGTGCCAGCAGTGGACAGGGGCTAACCCGCCCCTTCTATGGCTACACCTTC
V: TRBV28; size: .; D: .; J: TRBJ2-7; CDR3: CASSRVAELPYEQYF; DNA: TGTGCCAGCAGCCGTGTCGCGGAGCTACCCTACGAGCAGTACTTC
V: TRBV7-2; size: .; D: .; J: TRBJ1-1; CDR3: CASSLTDRMAFF; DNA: TGTGCCAGCAGCTTAACCGACAGGATGGCTTTCTTT
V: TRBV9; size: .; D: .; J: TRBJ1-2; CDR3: CASSVYETGYGYTF; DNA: TGTGCCAGCAGCGTATACGAGACAGGCTATGGCTACACCTTC
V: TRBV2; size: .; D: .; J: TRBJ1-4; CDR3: CAGGQQDEKLFF; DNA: TGTGCCGGAGGACAGCAGGATGAAAAACTGTTTTTT
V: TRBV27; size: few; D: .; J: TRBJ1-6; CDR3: CASSLYISYNSPLHF; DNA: TGTGCCAGCAGTTTATATATTTCCTATAATTCACCCCTCCACTTT
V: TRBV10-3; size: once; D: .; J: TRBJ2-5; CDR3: CAAKALALPGETQYF; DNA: TGTGCCGCCAAAGCCCTAGCGCTACCGGGGGAGACCCAGTACTTC
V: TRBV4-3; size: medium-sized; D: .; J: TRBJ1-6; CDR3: CASSQDSGGYSNSPLHF; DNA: TGCGCCAGCAGCCAAGATTCGGGAGGGTACAGTAATTCACCCCTCCACTTT
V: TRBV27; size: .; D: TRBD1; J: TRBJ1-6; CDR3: CASSFRTGTGPNSPLHF; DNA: TGTGCCAGCAGTTTCCGGACCGGGACAGGGCCTAATTCACCCCTCCACTTT
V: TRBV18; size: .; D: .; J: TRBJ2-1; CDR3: CASSPNYNEQFF; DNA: TGTGCCAGCTCCCCTAACTACAATGAGCAGTTCTTC